This T cell receptor beta chain was obtained from a study of cytomegalovirus exposure and HLA in healthy donors. Study details: In a later analysis, the roughly 120 validation repertoires were reported to have used the same platform as the approximately 620 first-cohort repertoires. Overall study results and limits: Most TCR sequences were uncommon, yet certain public TCRs appeared in many donors. First-cohort TCR clusters were later found to tend to co-occur in the 90 to 150 validation repertoires. Reported performance of the classifier showed diagnosis of cytomegalovirus status with high specificity and sensitivity.

V was pared by 1 base and J by 9 bases, with 16 bases between. The CDR3 sequence is 14 residues long. Germline CDR1 reads SGDLS; CDR2 reads YYNGEE. For this clone: The antigen remains unidentified.

TCRdb's table, derived via immunoSEQ multiplex PCR, lists solely in-frame clones and lacks some. The sample has roughly 140,000 clones; around 90% are singletons. This chain uses TRBV9 with TRBJ2-5; possibly TRBD2 for D (5 bases). This TCR derives from a man aged 18 to 30 in good health and CMV-seropositive. The specimen was PBMCs. CDR3 coding DNA: TGTGCCAGCAGCGTATTCGGTTCCCGAGCGGCCCAGTACTTC. Protein: CASSVFGSRAAQYF.